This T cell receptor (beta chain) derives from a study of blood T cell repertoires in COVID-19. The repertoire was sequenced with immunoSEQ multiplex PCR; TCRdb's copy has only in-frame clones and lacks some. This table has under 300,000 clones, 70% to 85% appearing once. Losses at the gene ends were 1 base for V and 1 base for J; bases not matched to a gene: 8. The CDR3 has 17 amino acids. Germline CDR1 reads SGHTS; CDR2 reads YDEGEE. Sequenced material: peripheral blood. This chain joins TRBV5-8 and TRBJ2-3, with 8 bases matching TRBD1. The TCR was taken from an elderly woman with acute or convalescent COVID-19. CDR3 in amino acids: CASSLLSGTGRTDTQYF. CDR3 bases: TGTGCCAGCAGCTTGCTGTCCGGGACAGGTCGCACAGATACGCAGTATTTT.